The 31 T cell receptor beta chains listed next were all sequenced from one sample in a study of cytomegalovirus exposure and HLA in healthy donors. The PCR was carried out with 60 Vbeta primers and 13 Jbeta primers. The protocol was immunoSEQ multiplex PCR, while the TCRdb copy is restricted to in-frame clones and leaves out a portion. The repertoire consists of 150,000 to 200,000 clones, with around 78% occurring once and the leading ten covering less than 2%. The sample taken for sequencing was PBMCs. Receptors were obtained from a man aged 30 to 45 in good health and CMV-seronegative.

As DNA, the CDR3 is TGTGCCAGTAGTATAGGTCCAGCGGGAGGGAGCGAGCAGTACTTC. Translating it yields CASSIGPAGGSEQYF. The J gene is TRBJ2-7, the V gene TRBV19; the match to TRBD2 covers 10 bases. V lost 1 base and J lost 6; bases outside the gene matches: 6. The germline V gene encodes CDR1 LNHDA and CDR2 SQIVND (reference sequence). The CDR3 spans 15 residues.

This clone has a handful of counts. V is TRBV6-1 and J is TRBJ2-1; 7 bases align to TRBD1. With 7 bases clipped from V and 9 bases from J, the junction kept 9 bases outside the gene matches. From germline, CDR1 is MNHNS and CDR2 SASEGT. The CDR3 has 13 amino acids. The CDR3 sequence: CASNFGQASEQFF. The CDR3 DNA is TGTGCCAGCAACTTTGGACAGGCTAGTGAGCAGTTCTTC.

V and J are TRBV5-4 and TRBJ2-3; TRBD2 agrees at 11 bases. The germline gives CDR1 SGHNT, CDR2 YYREEE (reference sequence). The V gene end was trimmed by 2 bases and the J gene end by 3 bases; junction bases not matched to a gene: 14. The CDR3 has 19 amino acids. CDR3 protein: CASSLLAGAYFELTDTQYF. The CDR3 region has the DNA TGTGCCAGCAGCTTACTAGCGGGAGCGTATTTCGAGTTGACAGATACGCAGTATTTT.

The V gene is TRBV19, the J gene TRBJ1-4; TRBD1 is a possible D gene (6 bases). V was cut by 3 bases and J by 7 bases, with 12 bases left in between. The CDR3 is 14 amino acids. The germline V gene has CDR1 LNHDA and CDR2 SQIVND (reference sequence). In DNA form, the CDR3 reads TGTGCCAGTAGTATGCCTGGGGGCCGTGAAAAACTGTTTTTT. This translates into CASSMPGGREKLFF.

This clone occurred a few times. The chain links TRBV2 to TRBJ2-7; weak D call: TRBD1 (5 bases). The CDR3 extends over 14 amino acids. Germline V lookup: CDR1 SNHLY, CDR2 FYNNEI. The V gene lost 6 bases and the J gene lost 1 base, with 13 bases spanning the gap. The CDR3 reads CASSSETVSYEQYF. CDR3 DNA: TGTGCCAGCAGCTCGGAGACAGTGTCCTACGAGCAGTACTTC. Variable domain in full (rest from reference TRBV2 and TRBJ2-7): EPEVTQTPSHQVTQMGQEVILRCVPISNHLYFYWYRQILGQKVEFLVSFYNNEISEKSEIFDDQFSVERPDGSNFTLKIRSTKLEDSAMYFCASSSETVSYEQYFGPGTRLTVT.

This clone occurred a few times. The rearrangement joins TRBV19 to TRBJ2-5, with unresolved D. Germline loops: CDR1 LNHDA, CDR2 SQIVND (reference sequence). CDR3 length: 14 amino acids. Between the trimmed V and J ends, which lost 2 bases and 7 bases, there was a span of 14 bases. This chain's CDR3 is CASSIKTESRTQYF. CDR3 bases: TGTGCCAGTAGTATAAAGACTGAGTCGAGGACCCAGTACTTC.

The CDR3 spells CASSDRGKNGYTF. CDR3 DNA sequence: TGTGCCAGCAGTGACAGGGGGAAGAATGGCTACACCTTC. The chain links TRBV28 to TRBJ1-2, with 9 bases matching TRBD1. This CDR3 comprises 13 residues. Germline V gene sequence: CDR1 MDHEN, CDR2 SYDVKM. Trimming cost V 5 bases and J 6 bases; bases outside gene matches: 4.

This chain uses TRBV4-1 with TRBJ1-6; 12 bases match TRBD1. CDR1 MGHRA and CDR2 YSYEKL come from the germline V gene. V shed 1 base, J shed 9 bases, and the junction held 10 bases outside the gene matches. The CDR3 length is 18 residues. The CDR3 coding sequence is TGCGCCAGCAGCCAAGTCCTCCGGGACAGGGGGCAAGCTTCACCCCTCCACTTT. Amino acids: CASSQVLRDRGQASPLHF.

The gene calls are TRBV30 and TRBJ2-7; 10 bases match TRBD2. V was pared by 4 bases and J by 3 bases, with 15 bases of the junction left unmatched. The germline V gene has CDR1 GTSNPN and CDR2 SVGIG (reference sequence). The CDR3 totals 17 residues. This CDR3 is CAWMAGTSGTSVYEQYF. Here the CDR3 DNA reads TGTGCCTGGATGGCCGGGACCTCCGGGACTAGCGTCTACGAGCAGTACTTC.

V and J are TRBV5-1 and TRBJ2-2; TRBD1 aligns across 8 bases. This CDR3 is built from 16 residues. The trim removed 7 bases at V and 9 bases at J, leaving 17 bases unmatched. Germline CDR1 reads SGHRS; CDR2 reads YFSETQ. The CDR3 DNA reads as TGCGCCAGCGGTGTTGGCCAGGGGGCCCCTCAGTGGGAGCTGTTTTTT. This encodes CASGVGQGAPQWELFF.

This clone was observed a few times. This chain links TRBV11-3 with TRBJ2-1; possibly TRBD1 for D (6 bases). The CDR3 length is 12 residues. V gave up 5 bases and J gave up 9 bases, with 11 bases separating them. Germline CDR1 and CDR2: SGHNT and YENEEA. The CDR3 DNA reads TGTGCCAGCAGCCACAGGGTGGGTGAGCAGTTCTTC. Its protein product is CASSHRVGEQFF.

V usage is TRBV7-3 and J usage is TRBJ2-5; 8 bases are shared with TRBD2. The CDR3 is 14 residues long. The trim removed 0 bases at V and 5 bases at J, leaving 2 bases unmatched. Per germline, CDR1 SGHTA and CDR2 FQGTGA. CDR3 coding DNA: TGTGCCAGCAGCTTAACAGCGGGAGTTGAGACCCAGTACTTC. It codes for CASSLTAGVETQYF.

The CDR3 protein is CASTPREAGVSDTQYF. CDR3 bases: TGTGCCAGCACCCCCAGGGAAGCGGGAGTATCAGATACGCAGTATTTT. J is TRBJ2-3 and V is TRBV5-4; 8 bases match TRBD2. Germline V CDR1 and CDR2: SGHNT, YYREEE (reference sequence). This CDR3 contains 16 residues. V gave up 6 bases and J gave up 4 bases; unmatched junction bases: 13. The full variable domain, in which reference TRBV5-4 and TRBJ2-3 provide the parts outside the CDR3, is ETGVTQSPTHLIKTRGQQVTLRCSSQSGHNTVSWYQQALGQGPQFIFQYYREEENGRGNFPPRFSGLQFPNYSSELNVNALELDDSALYLCASTPREAGVSDTQYFGPGTRLTVL.

This chain links TRBV28 with TRBJ1-2; D ambiguous. V lost 3 bases and J lost 12, with 14 bases in between. Germline V CDR1 and CDR2: MDHEN, SYDVKM. This CDR3 spans 12 amino acids. CDR3 in amino acids: CASSFISMAHTF. The CDR3, as DNA: TGTGCCAGCAGTTTCATTTCCATGGCCCACACCTTC.

The V call is TRBV28, the J call TRBJ2-1; D perhaps matches TRBD1 (5 bases). Per the germline V gene, CDR1 is MDHEN and CDR2 is SYDVKM. This CDR3 is 15 amino acids long. Trimming cost V 2 bases and J 0 bases, with 8 bases left between them. CDR3 in amino acids: CASSLPGSSYNEQFF. The CDR3 region has the DNA TGTGCCAGCAGTTTACCAGGGTCCTCCTACAATGAGCAGTTCTTC. The full variable domain, rest sourced from reference TRBV28 and TRBJ2-1, is DVKVTQSSRYLVKRTGEKVFLECVQDMDHENMFWYRQDPGLGLRLIYFSYDVKMKEKGDIPEGYSVSREKKERFSLILESASTNQTSMYLCASSLPGSSYNEQFFGPGTRLTVL.

V is TRBV2 and J is TRBJ2-2; 9 nucleotides agree with TRBD1. The ends lost 8 bases at V and 6 bases at J; junction bases unmatched: 7. Germline V gene sequence: CDR1 SNHLY, CDR2 FYNNEI. This CDR3 is 14 amino acids long. CDR3 bases: TGTGCCAGCGGGGGACAGGGTAGCTCCGGGGAGCTGTTTTTT. Amino acid sequence: CASGGQGSSGELFF.

The gene calls are TRBV6-5 and TRBJ1-2; maybe TRBD1 (6 bases). Trimming stripped 2 bases from V and 4 bases from J, with 17 bases between. This CDR3 spans 16 amino acids. Germline V gene lookup returns CDR1 MNHEY and CDR2 SVGAGI. CDR3 in DNA: TGTGCCAGCAGTTACGGTTCAAGGGACACTCGCTATGGCTACACCTTC. Protein product: CASSYGSRDTRYGYTF.

The rearrangement links TRBV11-2 to TRBJ1-2; TRBD1 agrees at 7 bases. Unmatched junction bases numbered 4, after V lost 5 bases and J lost 4 bases. The CDR3 loop spans 13 amino acids. CDR1 and CDR2 (germline): SGHAT, FQNNGV. The CDR3 coding sequence is TGTGCCAGCAGCGCAAGGACAGGCTATGGCTACACCTTC. Protein sequence: CASSARTGYGYTF.

V usage is TRBV5-6 and J usage is TRBJ1-2; tentative D call: TRBD1 (6 bases). The germline V gene encodes CDR1 SGHDT and CDR2 YYEEEE. Between the trimmed V and J ends, which lost 0 bases and 7 bases, there was a span of 10 bases. This CDR3 has 13 amino acids. The CDR3 loop reads CASSLVGAGGYTF. The CDR3 DNA sequence: TGTGCCAGCAGCTTGGTGGGGGCTGGTGGCTACACCTTC.

V gene TRBV11-3 combines with J gene TRBJ2-7; TRBD1 matches 9 bases. V was pared by 1 base and J by 3 bases, with 1 base of the junction left unmatched. The CDR3 spans 14 residues. Germline CDR1 and CDR2: SGHNT and YENEEA. The CDR3 protein is CASSLGGQGYEQYF. CDR3 nucleotides: TGTGCCAGCAGCTTAGGGGGACAGGGCTACGAGCAGTACTTC. The full variable domain, in which reference TRBV11-3 and TRBJ2-7 provide the parts outside the CDR3, is EAGVVQSPRYKIIEKKQPVAFWCNPISGHNTLYWYLQNLGQGPELLIRYENEEAVDDSQLPKDRFSAERLKGVDSTLKIQPAELGDSAVYLCASSLGGQGYEQYFGPGTRLTVT.

The rearrangement links TRBV28 to TRBJ2-2; no firm D call. Trimming removed 7 bases from V and 3 bases from J, with 9 bases in between. The V gene's germline CDR1 is MDHEN and CDR2 SYDVKM. The CDR3 has 13 residues. The CDR3 DNA follows: TGTGCCAGCATTAACGGGTACACCGGGGAGCTGTTTTTT. Amino acids: CASINGYTGELFF. Full variable domain (remainder filled in from reference TRBV28 and TRBJ2-2): DVKVTQSSRYLVKRTGEKVFLECVQDMDHENMFWYRQDPGLGLRLIYFSYDVKMKEKGDIPEGYSVSREKKERFSLILESASTNQTSMYLCASINGYTGELFFGEGSRLTVL.

V and J are TRBV28 and TRBJ2-1; maybe TRBD1 (6 bases). V was pared by 2 bases and J by 6 bases, with 11 bases between. The CDR3 contains 14 residues. CDR1 and CDR2 from the germline V gene are MDHEN and SYDVKM. The CDR3 region is CASSLNWGRNEQFF. The CDR3 nucleotides are TGTGCCAGCAGTTTAAACTGGGGGCGCAATGAGCAGTTCTTC.

The chain links TRBV7-2 to TRBJ2-1; TRBD2 matches at 7 bases. V was clipped by 5 bases and J by 6 bases; unmatched bases: 13. CDR3 length equals 16 residues. From germline, CDR1 is SGHTA and CDR2 FQGNSA. The DNA for the CDR3 is TGTGCCAGCAGCGAATCGGGACTACCCCCTTCCAATGAGCAGTTCTTC. It translates to CASSESGLPPSNEQFF.

The chain carries TRBV27 and TRBJ2-7; D is unresolved. CDR3 length: 11 amino acids. V lost 5 bases, J lost 3 bases, and 5 bases lay in between. CDR1 is MNHEY, CDR2 SMNVEV, per germline (reference sequence). In DNA, the CDR3 is TGTGCCAGCAGTCACAACTACGAGCAGTACTTC. This codes for CASSHNYEQYF.

This clone was found once. V usage is TRBV28 and J usage is TRBJ2-2; TRBD2 is a possible D gene (6 bases). The CDR3 loop spans 16 amino acids. The V gene's germline CDR1 is MDHEN and CDR2 SYDVKM. Between the trimmed V and J ends, which lost 6 bases and 4 bases, there was a span of 18 bases. CDR3 residues: CASSRSMGLGTGELFF. In DNA form, the CDR3 reads TGTGCCAGCAGCCGATCTATGGGACTGGGCACCGGGGAGCTGTTTTTT. The complete variable domain, with remaining parts taken from reference TRBV28 and TRBJ2-2, reads DVKVTQSSRYLVKRTGEKVFLECVQDMDHENMFWYRQDPGLGLRLIYFSYDVKMKEKGDIPEGYSVSREKKERFSLILESASTNQTSMYLCASSRSMGLGTGELFFGEGSRLTVL.

The CDR3: CASSFGGETQYF. The CDR3 DNA is TGTGCCAGCAGCTTCGGGGGAGAGACCCAGTACTTC. V gene TRBV11-1 combines with J gene TRBJ2-5, with D possibly TRBD2 on 6 matching bases. CDR3 length equals 12 residues. Per the germline V gene, CDR1 is SGHAT and CDR2 is FQDESV (reference sequence). Trimming removed 3 bases at V and 4 bases at J, with 6 bases between.

The CDR3 nucleotides read TGTGCCAGTAGTATGAAGGGGTCGTGGCTTCAGCCCCAGCATTTT. Its protein product is CASSMKGSWLQPQHF. The chain recombines TRBV19 with TRBJ1-5, with D possibly TRBD1 on 5 matching bases. The CDR3 runs to 15 residues. With 3 bases removed from V and 6 bases from J, the gap between germline ends came to 15 bases. CDR1 is LNHDA and CDR2 is SQIVND in the germline V gene (reference sequence).

This clone came up once. The rearrangement links TRBV27 to TRBJ1-5; 9 bases agree with TRBD1. Germline lookup yields CDR1 MNHEY and CDR2 SMNVEV (reference sequence). V lost 5 bases and J lost 4; bases outside the gene matches: 3. The CDR3 has 14 residues. The CDR3 region has the DNA TGTGCCAGCAGTATACAGGGGGCGAATCAGCCCCAGCATTTT. This codes for CASSIQGANQPQHF.

In this sample, this clone turned up once. The genes are TRBV19 and TRBJ2-3; possible D gene TRBD1, 5 bases. Germline assignment: CDR1 LNHDA and CDR2 SQIVND (reference sequence). Trimming took 4 bases from V and 3 from J, leaving 11 bases between them. The CDR3 has 14 residues. The CDR3 nucleotides read TGTGCCAGTAGTACCCCGACAGCAACAGATACGCAGTATTTT. Its protein is CASSTPTATDTQYF.

Only a few counts were recorded for this clone. The V gene is TRBV6-1, the J gene TRBJ2-6; no reliable D call. Trimming removed 4 bases at V and 1 base at J, with 8 bases between. The germline V gene has CDR1 MNHNS and CDR2 SASEGT. CDR3 size: 15 residues. Here the CDR3 reads CASSVRESGANVLTF. CDR3 bases: TGTGCCAGCAGTGTGCGTGAGTCTGGGGCCAACGTCCTGACTTTC.

The chain carries TRBV5-4 and TRBJ2-7, with D unresolved. CDR1 and CDR2 from the germline V gene are SGHNT and YYREEE (reference sequence). Deletions cut 5 bases from V and 5 bases from J, with 8 bases between. CDR3 length equals 11 residues. The CDR3 is CASRSVNEQYF. The CDR3 DNA follows: TGTGCCAGCAGGTCGGTAAACGAGCAGTACTTC.